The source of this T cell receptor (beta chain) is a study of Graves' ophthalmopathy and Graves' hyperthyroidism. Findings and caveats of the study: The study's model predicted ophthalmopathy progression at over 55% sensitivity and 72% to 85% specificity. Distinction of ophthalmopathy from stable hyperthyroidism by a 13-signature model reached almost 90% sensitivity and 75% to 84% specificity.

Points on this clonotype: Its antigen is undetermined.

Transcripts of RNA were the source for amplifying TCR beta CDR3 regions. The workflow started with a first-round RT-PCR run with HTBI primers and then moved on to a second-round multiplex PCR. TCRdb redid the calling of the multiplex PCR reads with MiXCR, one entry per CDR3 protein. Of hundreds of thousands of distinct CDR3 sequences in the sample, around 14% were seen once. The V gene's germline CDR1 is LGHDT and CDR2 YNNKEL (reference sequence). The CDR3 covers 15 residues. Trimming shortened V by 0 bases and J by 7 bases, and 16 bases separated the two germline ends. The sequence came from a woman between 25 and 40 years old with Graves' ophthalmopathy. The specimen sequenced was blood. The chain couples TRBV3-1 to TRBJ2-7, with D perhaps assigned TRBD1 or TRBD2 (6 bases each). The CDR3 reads CASSQDPAGRGEQYF. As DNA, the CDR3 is TGTGCCAGCAGCCAAGATCCGGCGGGAAGGGGGGAGCAGTACTTC.